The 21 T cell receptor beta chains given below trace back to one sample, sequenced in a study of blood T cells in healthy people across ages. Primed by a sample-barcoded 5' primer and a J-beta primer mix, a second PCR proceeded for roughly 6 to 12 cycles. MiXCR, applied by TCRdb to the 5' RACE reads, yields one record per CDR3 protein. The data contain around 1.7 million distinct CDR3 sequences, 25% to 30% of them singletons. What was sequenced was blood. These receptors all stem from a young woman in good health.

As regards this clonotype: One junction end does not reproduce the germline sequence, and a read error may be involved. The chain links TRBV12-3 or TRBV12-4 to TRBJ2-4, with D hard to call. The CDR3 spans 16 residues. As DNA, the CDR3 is TGTGCCAGCACCCGAAGCGCCGCCGGCGCCAAAAACATTCGGTACTTC. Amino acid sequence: CASTRSAAGAKNIRYF.

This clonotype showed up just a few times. The DNA for the CDR3 is TGTGCTAGTGGTCTGACAGGAGAGGGGTTGGAAGGCTACACCTTC. As protein: CASGLTGEGLEGYTF. V is TRBV12-5 and J is TRBJ1-2; a weak D match, TRBD1 (6 bases). V was cut by 5 bases and J by 8 bases, with 21 bases left in between. The germline V gene has CDR1 LGHNT and CDR2 FRNRAP. This CDR3 spans 15 amino acids.

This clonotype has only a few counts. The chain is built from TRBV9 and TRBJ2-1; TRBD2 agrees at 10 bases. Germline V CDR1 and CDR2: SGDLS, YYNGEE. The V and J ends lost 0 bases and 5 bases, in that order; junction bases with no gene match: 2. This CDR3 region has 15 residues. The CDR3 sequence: CASSVASGSNNEQFF. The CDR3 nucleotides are TGTGCCAGCAGCGTAGCTAGCGGGAGCAACAATGAGCAGTTCTTC.

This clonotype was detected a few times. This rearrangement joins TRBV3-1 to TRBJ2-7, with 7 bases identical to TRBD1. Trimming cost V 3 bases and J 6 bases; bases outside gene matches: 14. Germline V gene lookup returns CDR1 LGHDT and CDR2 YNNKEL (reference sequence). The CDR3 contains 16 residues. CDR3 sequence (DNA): TGTGCCAGCAGCCAGGTGGGGGCAGGGGGATCTAGCGAGCAGTACTTC. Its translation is CASSQVGAGGSSEQYF.

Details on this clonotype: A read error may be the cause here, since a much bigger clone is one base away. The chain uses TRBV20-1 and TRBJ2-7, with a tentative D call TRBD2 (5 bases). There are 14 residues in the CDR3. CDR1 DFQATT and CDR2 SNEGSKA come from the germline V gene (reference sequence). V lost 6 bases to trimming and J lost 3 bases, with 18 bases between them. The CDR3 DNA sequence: TGCAGTGCGACACGAGCGGAGAGACACTACGAGCAGTACTTC. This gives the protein CSATRAERHYEQYF.

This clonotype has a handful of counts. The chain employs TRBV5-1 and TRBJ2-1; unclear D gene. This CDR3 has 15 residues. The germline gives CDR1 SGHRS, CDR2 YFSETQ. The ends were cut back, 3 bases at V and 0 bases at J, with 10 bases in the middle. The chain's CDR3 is CASSSESFSYNEQFF. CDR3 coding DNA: TGCGCCAGCAGCTCTGAATCATTCTCCTACAATGAGCAGTTCTTC. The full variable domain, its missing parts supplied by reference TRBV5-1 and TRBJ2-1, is KAGVTQTPRYLIKTRGQQVTLSCSPISGHRSVSWYQQTPGQGLQFLFEYFSETQRNKGNFPGRFSGRQFSNSRSEMNVSTLELGDSALYLCASSSESFSYNEQFFGPGTRLTVL.

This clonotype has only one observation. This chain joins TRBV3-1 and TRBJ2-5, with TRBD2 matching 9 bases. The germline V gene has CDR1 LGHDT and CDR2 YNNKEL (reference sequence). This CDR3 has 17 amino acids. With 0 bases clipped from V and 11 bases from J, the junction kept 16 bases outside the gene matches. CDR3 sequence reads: CASSQDVGLAVNNEQYF. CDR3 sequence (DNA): TGTGCCAGCAGCCAAGACGTGGGACTAGCTGTTAACAATGAGCAGTACTTC.

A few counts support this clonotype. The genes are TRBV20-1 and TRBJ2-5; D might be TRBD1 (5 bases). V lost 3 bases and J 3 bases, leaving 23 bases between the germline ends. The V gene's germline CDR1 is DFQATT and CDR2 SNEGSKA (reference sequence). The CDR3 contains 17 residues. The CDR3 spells CSASGYRKKGVKETQYF. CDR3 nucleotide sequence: TGCAGTGCTAGCGGATACAGAAAGAAAGGGGTCAAAGAGACCCAGTACTTC.

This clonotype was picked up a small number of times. Here the CDR3 reads CARQHKGDWGGDEAFF. The DNA for the CDR3 is TGTGCCAGACAGCACAAGGGGGATTGGGGAGGTGATGAAGCTTTCTTT. The J gene is TRBJ1-1, the V gene TRBV7-7, with D perhaps TRBD1 (6 bases). Germline values: CDR1 SSHAT, CDR2 FNYEAQ (reference sequence). This CDR3 is built from 16 residues. V shed 9 bases and J shed 7 bases, with 27 bases lying between them.

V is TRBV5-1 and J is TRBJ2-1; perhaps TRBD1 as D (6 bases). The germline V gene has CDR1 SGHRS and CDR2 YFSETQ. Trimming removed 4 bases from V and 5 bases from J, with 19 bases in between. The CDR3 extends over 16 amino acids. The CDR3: CASSREQGFGDNEQFF. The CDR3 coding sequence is TGCGCCAGCAGCAGGGAACAGGGCTTTGGGGACAATGAGCAGTTCTTC.

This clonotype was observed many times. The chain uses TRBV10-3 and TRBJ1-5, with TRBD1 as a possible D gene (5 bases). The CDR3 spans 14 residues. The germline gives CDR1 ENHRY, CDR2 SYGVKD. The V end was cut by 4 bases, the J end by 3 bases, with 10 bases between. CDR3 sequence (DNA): TGTGCCATCAGTGCCCCAGGGCCCAATCAGCCCCAGCATTTT. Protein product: CAISAPGPNQPQHF.

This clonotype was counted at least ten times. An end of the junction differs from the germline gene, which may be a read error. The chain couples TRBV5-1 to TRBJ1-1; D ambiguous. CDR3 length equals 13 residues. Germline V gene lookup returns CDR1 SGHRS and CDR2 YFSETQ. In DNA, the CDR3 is TGTGCCAGCAGTTTATGGGGGAACACTGAAGCTTTCTTT. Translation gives CASSLWGNTEAFF.

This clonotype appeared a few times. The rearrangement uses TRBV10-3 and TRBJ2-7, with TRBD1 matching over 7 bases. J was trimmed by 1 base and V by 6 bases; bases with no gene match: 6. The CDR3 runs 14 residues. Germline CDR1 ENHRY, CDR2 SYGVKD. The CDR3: CAISPTGESYEQYF. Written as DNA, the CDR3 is TGTGCCATCAGCCCCACAGGGGAATCCTACGAGCAGTACTTC.

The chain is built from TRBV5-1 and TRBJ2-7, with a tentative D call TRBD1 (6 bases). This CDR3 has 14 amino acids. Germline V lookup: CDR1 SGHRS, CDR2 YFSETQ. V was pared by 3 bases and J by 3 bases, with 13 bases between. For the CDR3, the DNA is TGCGCCAGCAGCTCCGACGGGACAATCTACGAGCAGTACTTC. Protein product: CASSSDGTIYEQYF.

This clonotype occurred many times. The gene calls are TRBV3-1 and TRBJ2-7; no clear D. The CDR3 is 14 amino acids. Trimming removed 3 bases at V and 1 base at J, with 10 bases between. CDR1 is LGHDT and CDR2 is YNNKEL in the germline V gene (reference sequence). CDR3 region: CASSQDVRSYEQYF. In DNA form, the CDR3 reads TGTGCCAGCAGCCAGGACGTACGGTCCTACGAGCAGTACTTC.

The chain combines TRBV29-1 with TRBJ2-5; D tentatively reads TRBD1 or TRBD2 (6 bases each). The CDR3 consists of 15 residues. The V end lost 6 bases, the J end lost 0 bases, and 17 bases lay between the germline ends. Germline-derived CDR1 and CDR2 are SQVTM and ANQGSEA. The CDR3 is CSVGRTDRYQETQYF. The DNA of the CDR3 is TGCAGCGTGGGGAGGACAGATCGGTACCAAGAGACCCAGTACTTC.

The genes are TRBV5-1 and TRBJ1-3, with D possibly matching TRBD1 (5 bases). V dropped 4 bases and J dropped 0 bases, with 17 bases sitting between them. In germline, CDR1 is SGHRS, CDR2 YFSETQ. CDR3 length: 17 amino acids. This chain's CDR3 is CASSPRGGPGSGNTIYF. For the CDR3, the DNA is TGCGCCAGCAGCCCTCGGGGCGGACCGGGCTCTGGAAACACCATATATTTT.

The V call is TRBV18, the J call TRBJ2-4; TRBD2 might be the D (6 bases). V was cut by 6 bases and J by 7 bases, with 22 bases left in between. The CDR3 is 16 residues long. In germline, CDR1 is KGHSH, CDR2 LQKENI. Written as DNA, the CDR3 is TGTGCCAGCTCCCCAGGAACGAGGGGCGGAGGGAACATTCAGTACTTC. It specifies CASSPGTRGGGNIQYF.

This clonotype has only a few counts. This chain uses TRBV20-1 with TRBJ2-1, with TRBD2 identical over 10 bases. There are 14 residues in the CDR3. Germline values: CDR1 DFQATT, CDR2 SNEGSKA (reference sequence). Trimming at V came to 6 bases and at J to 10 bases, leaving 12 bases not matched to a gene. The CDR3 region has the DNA TGCAGTGCGGTGACCGGGACTAGCGTTAGGGAGCAGTTCTTC. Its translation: CSAVTGTSVREQFF.

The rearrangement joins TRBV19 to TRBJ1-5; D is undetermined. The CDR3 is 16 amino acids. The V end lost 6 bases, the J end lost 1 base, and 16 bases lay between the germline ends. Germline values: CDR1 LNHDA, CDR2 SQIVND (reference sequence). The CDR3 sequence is CASSGSGGLSNQPQHF. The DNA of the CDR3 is TGTGCCAGTAGCGGGTCTGGTGGCTTAAGCAATCAGCCCCAGCATTTT.

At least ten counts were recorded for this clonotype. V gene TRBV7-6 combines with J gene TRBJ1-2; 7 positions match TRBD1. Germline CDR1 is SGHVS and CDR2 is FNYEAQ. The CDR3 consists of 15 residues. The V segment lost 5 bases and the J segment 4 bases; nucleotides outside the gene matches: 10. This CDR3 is CASSGEGALGYGYTF. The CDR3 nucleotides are TGTGCCAGCAGCGGAGAGGGGGCTCTCGGCTATGGCTACACCTTC. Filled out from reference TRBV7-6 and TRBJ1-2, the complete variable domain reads GAGVSQSPRYKVTKRGQDVALRCDPISGHVSLYWYRQALGQGPEFLTYFNYEAQQDKSGLPNDRFSAERPEGSISTLTIQRTEQRDSAMYRCASSGEGALGYGYTFGSGTRLTVV.